The clone carrying this TCR beta chain has only a few counts. Its cognate antigen is unknown. Amplification yielded TCR beta CDR3 regions, with RNA transcripts as the source. A set of HTBI primers served as the primers for a first-round RT-PCR of the TCR CDR3. One entry per CDR3 protein results from TCRdb running MiXCR on the multiplex PCR reads. The sample consists of about 280,000 distinct CDR3 sequences, under 30% of them appearing once. The data derive from a study of T cells in Graves' hyperthyroidism and ophthalmopathy. The CDR3 sequence is 13 residues long. The V gene lost 5 bases and the J gene lost 4 bases, with 12 bases spanning the gap. Germline V gene data show CDR1 as SQVTM and CDR2 as ANQGSEA. Fresh 10 ml peripheral blood yielded PBMCs. Overall study results and limits: For ophthalmopathy, model prediction preceded onset by a median 6.5 months.

The V call is TRBV29-1, the J call TRBJ1-5; the D gene is possibly TRBD1 (5 bases). The sequencing sample was made of blood. The TCR originated in a man aged 35 to 55 with Graves' hyperthyroidism that later progressed to Graves' ophthalmopathy. The chain's CDR3 is CSVLDSNNQPQHF. The CDR3 DNA reads as TGCAGCGTTCTTGACAGTAATAATCAGCCCCAGCATTTT.